What follows is one T cell receptor beta chain and its context. This specimen belongs to a study of blood T cell repertoires in COVID-19. Background on the study: COVID-19 samples collected from the United States, Italy and Spain covered acute and convalescent phases. T cells, B-cell-depleted T cells, or PBMCs supplied cDNA or gDNA.

The authors' processing: Reference gene primer amplification gave nucleated cell count estimates. Profiled with immunoSEQ multiplex PCR; TCRdb holds only in-frame clones, not every one. V and J calls and clone size follow that table, whereas D and trimming were derived from the DNA. The sample has around 150,000 clones, more than 80% seen once; the top ten hold approximately 2.8%. Germline trimming cut 0 bases from V and 3 bases from J; bases unmatched to any gene: 0. This CDR3 comprises 15 residues. The germline CDR1 and CDR2 sequences are KGHDR and SFDVKD. The gene calls are TRBV24-1 and TRBJ2-1; 8 bases align to TRBD1. Source material: peripheral blood. This TCR came from a woman aged 60 to 75 with active COVID-19. The CDR3 DNA sequence: TGTGCCACCAGTGATTTGGACAGGGGCTACAATGAGCAGTTCTTC. Its protein is CATSDLDRGYNEQFF.